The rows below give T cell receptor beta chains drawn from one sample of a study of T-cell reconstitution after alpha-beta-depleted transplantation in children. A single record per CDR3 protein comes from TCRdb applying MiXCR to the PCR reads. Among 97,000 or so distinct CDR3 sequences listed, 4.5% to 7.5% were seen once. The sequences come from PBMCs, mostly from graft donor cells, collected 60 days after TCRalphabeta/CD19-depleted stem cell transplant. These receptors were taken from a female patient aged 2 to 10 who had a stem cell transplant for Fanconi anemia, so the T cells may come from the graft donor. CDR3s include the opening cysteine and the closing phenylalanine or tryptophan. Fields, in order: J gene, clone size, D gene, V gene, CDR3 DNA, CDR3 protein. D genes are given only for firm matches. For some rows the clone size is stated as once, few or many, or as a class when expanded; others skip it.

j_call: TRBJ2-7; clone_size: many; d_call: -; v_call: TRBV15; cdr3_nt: TGTGCCACCAGCCCCGGCTATTTAGGCGAGCAGTACTTC; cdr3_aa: CATSPGYLGEQYF
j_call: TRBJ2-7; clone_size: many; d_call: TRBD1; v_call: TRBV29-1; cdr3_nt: TGCAGCGCTGAAGGGACAGGCTCCTACGAGCAGTACTTC; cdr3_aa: CSAEGTGSYEQYF
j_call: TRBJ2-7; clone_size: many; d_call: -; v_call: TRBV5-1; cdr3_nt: TGCGCCAGCAGCCTCCTCTCGTCGGGTTTTGGCGGGGTTTACGAGCAGTACTTC; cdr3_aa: CASSLLSSGFGGVYEQYF
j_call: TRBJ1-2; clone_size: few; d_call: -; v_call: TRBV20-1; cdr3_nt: TGCAGTGTGCCCCCGGGGGGGTCTTGGGGCTACACCTTC; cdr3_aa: CSVPPGGSWGYTF
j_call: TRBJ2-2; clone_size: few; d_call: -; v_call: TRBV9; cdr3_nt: TGTGCCAGCAGCCCAACCACCGGGGAGCTGTTTTTT; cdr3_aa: CASSPTTGELFF
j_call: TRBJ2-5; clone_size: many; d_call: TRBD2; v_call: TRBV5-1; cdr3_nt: TGCGCCAGCAGCCATACTAGCGGGCAGACGACCCAGTACTTC; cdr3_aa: CASSHTSGQTTQYF
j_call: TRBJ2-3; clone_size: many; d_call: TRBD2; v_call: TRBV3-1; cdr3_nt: TGTGCCAGCAGCCAAGACATCTGGTCGGGAGGGCCTACAGATACGCAGTATTTT; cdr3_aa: CASSQDIWSGGPTDTQYF
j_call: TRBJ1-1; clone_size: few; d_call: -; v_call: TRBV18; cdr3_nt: TGTGCCAGCTCACCACCGGGGGTATTGAGGACTGAAGCTTTCTTT; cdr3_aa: CASSPPGVLRTEAFF
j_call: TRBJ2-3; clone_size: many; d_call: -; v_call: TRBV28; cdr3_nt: TGTGCCAGCACCTTAGTTGCGCTCCCCACAGATACGCAGTATTTT; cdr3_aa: CASTLVALPTDTQYF
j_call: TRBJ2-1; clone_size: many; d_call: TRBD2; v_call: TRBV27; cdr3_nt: TGTGCCAGCAGTTTCCGGACTAGCGGGAGGGCTGAAAATGAGCAGTTCTTC; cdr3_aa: CASSFRTSGRAENEQFF
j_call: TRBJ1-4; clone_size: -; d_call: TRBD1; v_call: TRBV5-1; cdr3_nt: TGCGCCAGCAGCTCCTTTTCTCGGGACAGGGTCGCAACTAATGAAAAACTGTTTTTT; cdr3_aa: CASSSFSRDRVATNEKLFF
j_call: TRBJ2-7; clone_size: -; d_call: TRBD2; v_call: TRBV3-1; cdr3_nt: TGTGCCAGCAGCCCTTCTAGCGGCTACGAGCAGTACTTC; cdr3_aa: CASSPSSGYEQYF
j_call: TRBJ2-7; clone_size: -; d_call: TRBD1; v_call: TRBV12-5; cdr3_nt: TGTGCTAGTGGTTTGGCGGGACAGGGCGAGCAGTACTTC; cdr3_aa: CASGLAGQGEQYF
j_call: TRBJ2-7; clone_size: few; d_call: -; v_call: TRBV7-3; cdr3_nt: TGTGCCAGCAGCCAAAATGGCGCAGGGGACATCACCTACGAGCAGCACTTC; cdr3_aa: CASSQNGAGDITYEQHF
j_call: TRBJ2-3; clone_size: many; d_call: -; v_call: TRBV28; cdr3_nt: TGTGCCAGCAGACACAACCAAGGGGATACGCAGTATTTT; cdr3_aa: CASRHNQGDTQYF
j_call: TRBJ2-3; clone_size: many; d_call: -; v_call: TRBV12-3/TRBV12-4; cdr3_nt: TGTGCCAGCAGTTATAAGGGGGTGGGTTCAGATACGCAGTATTTT; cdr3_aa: CASSYKGVGSDTQYF
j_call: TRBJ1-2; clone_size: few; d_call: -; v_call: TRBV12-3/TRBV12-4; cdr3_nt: TGTGCCAGCAGTTTAGGCCGAGGGCACTATGGCTACACCTTC; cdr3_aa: CASSLGRGHYGYTF
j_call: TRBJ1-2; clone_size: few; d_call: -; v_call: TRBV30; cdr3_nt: TGTGCCTGGAGTGGCGGAGTTGGTGGCTACACCTTC; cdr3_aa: CAWSGGVGGYTF
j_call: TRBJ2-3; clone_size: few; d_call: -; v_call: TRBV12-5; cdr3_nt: TGTGCTAGTGGTTTGCCACCCTGTTGGTGCTTTCCTAGCACAGATACGCAGTATTTT; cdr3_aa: CASGLPPCWCFPSTDTQYF
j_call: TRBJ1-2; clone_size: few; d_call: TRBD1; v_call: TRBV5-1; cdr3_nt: TGCGCCAGCAGCCAAGGACAGGGTGGTGGCTACACCTTC; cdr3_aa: CASSQGQGGGYTF
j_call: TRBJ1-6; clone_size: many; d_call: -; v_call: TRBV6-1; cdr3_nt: TGTGCCAGCAGTGAGAAAACCCAGCTTAATTCACCCCTCCACTTT; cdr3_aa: CASSEKTQLNSPLHF
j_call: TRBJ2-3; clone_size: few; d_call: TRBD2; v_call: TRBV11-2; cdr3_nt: TGTGCCAGCAGCCCCGGGACTAGCAGGCCAGATACGCAGTATTTT; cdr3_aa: CASSPGTSRPDTQYF
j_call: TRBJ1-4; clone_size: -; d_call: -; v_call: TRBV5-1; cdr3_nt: TGCGCCAGCAGCGGAACAGCAGCCTCAACTAATGAAAAACTGTTTTTT; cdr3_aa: CASSGTAASTNEKLFF
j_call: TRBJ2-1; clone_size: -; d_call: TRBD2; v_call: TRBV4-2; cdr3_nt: TGTGCCAGCAGCACCCTCGGACTAGCGTACAATGAGCAGTTCTTC; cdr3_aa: CASSTLGLAYNEQFF
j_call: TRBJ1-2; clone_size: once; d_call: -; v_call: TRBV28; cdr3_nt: TGTGCCAGCAGCCAGGGTTATCAGGGCTATGGCTACACCTTC; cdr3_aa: CASSQGYQGYGYTF
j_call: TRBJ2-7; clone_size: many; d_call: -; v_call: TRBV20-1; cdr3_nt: TGCAGTGCTAGACCCTACGAGCAGTACTTC; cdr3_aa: CSARPYEQYF
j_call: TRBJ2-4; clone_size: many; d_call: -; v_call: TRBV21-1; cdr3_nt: TGTGCCAGCAGCAAAGGTCCGGGAGGGGGCGCACGCAACATTCAGTACTTC; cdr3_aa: CASSKGPGGGARNIQYF
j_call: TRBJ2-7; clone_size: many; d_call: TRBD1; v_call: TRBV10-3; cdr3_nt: TGTGCCACGGAAGGCAACAGGGGCGAGCAGTACTTC; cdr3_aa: CATEGNRGEQYF
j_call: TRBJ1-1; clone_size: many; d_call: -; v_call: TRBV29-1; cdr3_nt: TGCAGCGTCTACAGGGTATGGGACACTGAAGCTTTCTTT; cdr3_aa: CSVYRVWDTEAFF
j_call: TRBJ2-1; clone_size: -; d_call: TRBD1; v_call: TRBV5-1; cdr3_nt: TGCGCCAGCAGCTTTAGACAGGGGTCCTACAATGAGCAGTTCTTC; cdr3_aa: CASSFRQGSYNEQFF
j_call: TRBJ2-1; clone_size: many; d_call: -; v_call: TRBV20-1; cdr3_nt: TGCAGTGCTGACAGGAGCTCCTACAATGAGCAGTTCTTC; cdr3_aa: CSADRSSYNEQFF
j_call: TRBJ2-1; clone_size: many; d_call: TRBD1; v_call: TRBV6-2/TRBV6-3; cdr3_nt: TGTGCCAGCGGATTAACAGGGGCCCCTTACAATGAGCAGTTCTTC; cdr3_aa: CASGLTGAPYNEQFF
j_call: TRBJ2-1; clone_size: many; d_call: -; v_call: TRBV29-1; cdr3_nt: TGCAGCGTTGTCGGGCAGGGGATGATCAATGAGCAGTTCTTC; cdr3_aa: CSVVGQGMINEQFF
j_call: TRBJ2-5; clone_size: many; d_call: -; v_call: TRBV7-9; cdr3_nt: TGTGCCAGCAGCTTAGCCTCAGGGACCCAGTACTTC; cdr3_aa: CASSLASGTQYF
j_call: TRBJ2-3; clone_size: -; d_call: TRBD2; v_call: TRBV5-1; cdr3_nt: TGCGCCAGCAGCTTGGCACTAGCGGACACATATACGCAGTATTTT; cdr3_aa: CASSLALADTYTQYF
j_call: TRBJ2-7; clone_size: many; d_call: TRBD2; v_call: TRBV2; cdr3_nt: TGTGCCAGCAGTGAAACAGATGGGACTAGCGGGGGTCTCTACGAGCAGTACTTC; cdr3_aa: CASSETDGTSGGLYEQYF
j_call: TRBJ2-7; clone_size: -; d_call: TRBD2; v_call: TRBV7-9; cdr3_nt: TGTGCCAGCAGCTTAGGACTAGCGGGTCCGACCTACGAGCAGTACTTC; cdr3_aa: CASSLGLAGPTYEQYF
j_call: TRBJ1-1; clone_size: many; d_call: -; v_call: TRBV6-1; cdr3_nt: TGTGCCAGCAGCCCTAAAGTGAACACTGAAGCTTTCTTT; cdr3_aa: CASSPKVNTEAFF
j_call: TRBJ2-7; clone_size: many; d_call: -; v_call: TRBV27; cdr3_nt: TGTGCCAGCAGCCCCTTAACAGAAGGTCCTTACGAGCAGTACTTC; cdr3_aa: CASSPLTEGPYEQYF